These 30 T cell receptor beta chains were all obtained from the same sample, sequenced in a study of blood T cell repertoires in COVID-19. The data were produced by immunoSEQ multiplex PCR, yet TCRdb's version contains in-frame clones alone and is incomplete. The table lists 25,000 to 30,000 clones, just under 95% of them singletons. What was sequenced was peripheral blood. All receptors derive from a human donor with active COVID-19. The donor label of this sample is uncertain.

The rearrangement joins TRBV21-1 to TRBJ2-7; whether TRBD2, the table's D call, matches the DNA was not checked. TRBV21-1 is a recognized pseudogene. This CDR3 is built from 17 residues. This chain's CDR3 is CASSKIYIGGSLLGQYF. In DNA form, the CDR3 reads TGTGCCAGCAGCAAAATTTATATCGGGGGGTCCCTCTTAGGGCAGTACTTC.

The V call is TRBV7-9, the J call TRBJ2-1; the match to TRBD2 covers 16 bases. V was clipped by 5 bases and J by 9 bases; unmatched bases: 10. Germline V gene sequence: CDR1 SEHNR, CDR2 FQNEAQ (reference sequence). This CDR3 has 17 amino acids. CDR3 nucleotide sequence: TGTGCCAGCAGCCGCGGGACTAGCGGGAGGGACGGAAGTGAGCAGTTCTTC. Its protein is CASSRGTSGRDGSEQFF.

The CDR3 DNA reads TGTGCCATCAGCACAGAACAAGAGACCCAGTACTTC. It encodes CAISTEQETQYF. The genes are TRBV10-3 and TRBJ2-5, with unresolved D. Trimming left V 6 bases short and J 2 bases short, with 7 bases between. The CDR3 spans 12 residues. Germline values: CDR1 ENHRY, CDR2 SYGVKD.

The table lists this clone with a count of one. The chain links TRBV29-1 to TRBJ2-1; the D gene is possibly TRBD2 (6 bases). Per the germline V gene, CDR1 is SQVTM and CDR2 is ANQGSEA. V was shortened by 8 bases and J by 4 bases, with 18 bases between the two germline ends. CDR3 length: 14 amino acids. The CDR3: CSTIMTRKYNEQFF. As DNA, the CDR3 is TGCAGCACGATCATGACTAGGAAGTACAATGAGCAGTTCTTC.

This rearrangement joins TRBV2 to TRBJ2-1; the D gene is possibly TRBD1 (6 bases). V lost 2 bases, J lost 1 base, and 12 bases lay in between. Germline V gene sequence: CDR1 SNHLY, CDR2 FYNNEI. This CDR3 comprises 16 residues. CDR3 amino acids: CASSEPGQPSYNEQFF. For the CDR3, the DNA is TGTGCCAGCAGTGAACCGGGACAACCTTCCTACAATGAGCAGTTCTTC.

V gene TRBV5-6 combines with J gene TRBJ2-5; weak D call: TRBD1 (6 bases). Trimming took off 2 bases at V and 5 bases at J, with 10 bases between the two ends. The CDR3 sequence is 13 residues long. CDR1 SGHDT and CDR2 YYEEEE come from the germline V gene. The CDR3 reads CASSFRGAETQYF. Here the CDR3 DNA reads TGTGCCAGCAGCTTCAGGGGTGCGGAGACCCAGTACTTC.

CDR3 DNA sequence: TGTGCCAGCAGCCAACGACTAGCGGGAAACTACGAGCAGTACTTC. Residues: CASSQRLAGNYEQYF. The rearrangement links TRBV14 to TRBJ2-7; 11 positions agree with TRBD2. CDR3 length: 15 amino acids. The germline gives CDR1 SGHDN, CDR2 FVKESK. The V and J ends lost 2 bases and 3 bases, in that order; junction bases with no gene match: 3. Filled out from reference TRBV14 and TRBJ2-7, the complete variable domain reads EAGVTQFPSHSVIEKGQTVTLRCDPISGHDNLYWYRRVMGKEIKFLLHFVKESKQDESGMPNNRFLAERTGGTYSTLKVQPAELEDSGVYFCASSQRLAGNYEQYFGPGTRLTVT.

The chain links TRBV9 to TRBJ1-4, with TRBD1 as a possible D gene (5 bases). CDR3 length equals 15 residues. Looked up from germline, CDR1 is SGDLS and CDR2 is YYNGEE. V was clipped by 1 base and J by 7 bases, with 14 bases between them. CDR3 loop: CASSVFRGGGEKLFF. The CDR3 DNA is TGTGCCAGCAGCGTATTCCGCGGGGGAGGTGAAAAACTGTTTTTT.

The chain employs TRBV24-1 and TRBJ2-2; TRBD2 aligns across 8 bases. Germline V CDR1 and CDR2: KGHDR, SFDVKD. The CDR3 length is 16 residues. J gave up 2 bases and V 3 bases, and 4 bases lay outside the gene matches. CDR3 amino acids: CATSDQSGGNTGELFF. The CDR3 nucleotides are TGTGCCACCAGTGATCAAAGCGGGGGAAACACCGGGGAGCTGTTTTTT.

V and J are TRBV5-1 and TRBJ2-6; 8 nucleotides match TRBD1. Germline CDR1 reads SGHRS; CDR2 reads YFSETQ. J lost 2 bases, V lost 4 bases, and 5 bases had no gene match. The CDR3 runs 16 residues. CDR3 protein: CASSSGQGTGANVLTF. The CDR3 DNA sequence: TGCGCCAGCAGCAGCGGACAGGGAACTGGGGCCAACGTCCTGACTTTC. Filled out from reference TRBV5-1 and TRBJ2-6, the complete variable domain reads KAGVTQTPRYLIKTRGQQVTLSCSPISGHRSVSWYQQTPGQGLQFLFEYFSETQRNKGNFPGRFSGRQFSNSRSEMNVSTLELGDSALYLCASSSGQGTGANVLTFGAGSRLTVL.

CDR3 in amino acids: CASSYPGLAGQETQYF. For the CDR3, the DNA is TGTGCCAGCAGTTACCCGGGACTAGCGGGTCAAGAGACCCAGTACTTC. The chain employs TRBV6-5 and TRBJ2-5; TRBD2 agrees at 12 bases. The CDR3 runs 16 residues. The germline CDR1 and CDR2 sequences are MNHEY and SVGAGI. V dropped 2 bases and J dropped 2; count of bases not matched to a gene: 3.

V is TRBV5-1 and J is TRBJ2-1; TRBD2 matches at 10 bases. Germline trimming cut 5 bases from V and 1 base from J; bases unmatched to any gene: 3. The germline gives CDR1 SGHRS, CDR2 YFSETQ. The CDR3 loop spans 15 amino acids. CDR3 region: CASRPGLASYNEQFF. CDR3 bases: TGCGCCAGCAGGCCGGGACTAGCGTCCTACAATGAGCAGTTCTTC.

The CDR3 DNA sequence: TGTGCCAGTAGTATCGTGGCGGGAAGGGACTACGAGCAGTACTTC. It codes for CASSIVAGRDYEQYF. The V gene is TRBV19, the J gene TRBJ2-7; D is possibly TRBD2 (6 bases). The CDR3 length is 15 residues. Germline-derived CDR1 and CDR2 are LNHDA and SQIVND (reference sequence). V was clipped by 3 bases and J by 3 bases, with 15 bases between them.

The CDR3 DNA follows: TGTGCCACCAGTGATTCGGGCGAGACAGGGAACTATGGCTACACCTTC. Translation: CATSDSGETGNYGYTF. The rearrangement joins TRBV24-1 to TRBJ1-2, with 7 bases fitting TRBD1. The germline CDR1 and CDR2 sequences are KGHDR and SFDVKD. This CDR3 has 16 amino acids. V lost 2 bases to trimming and J lost 2 bases; unmatched junction nucleotides: 7.

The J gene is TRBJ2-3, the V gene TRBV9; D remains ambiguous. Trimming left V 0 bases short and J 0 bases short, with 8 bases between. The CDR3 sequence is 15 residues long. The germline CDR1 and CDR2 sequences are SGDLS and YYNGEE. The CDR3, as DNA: TGTGCCAGCAGCGTAGCGATCACTAGCACAGATACGCAGTATTTT. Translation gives CASSVAITSTDTQYF. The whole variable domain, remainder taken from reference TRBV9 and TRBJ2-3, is DSGVTQTPKHLITATGQRVTLRCSPRSGDLSVYWYQQSLDQGLQFLIQYYNGEERAKGNILERFSAQQFPDLHSELNLSSLELGDSALYFCASSVAITSTDTQYFGPGTRLTVL.

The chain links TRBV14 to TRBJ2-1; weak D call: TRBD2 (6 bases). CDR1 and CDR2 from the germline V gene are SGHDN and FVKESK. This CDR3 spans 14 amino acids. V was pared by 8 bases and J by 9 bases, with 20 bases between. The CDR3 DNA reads TGTGCCAGCGGGAAGGGACTGCCAGAGGTTGAGCAGTTCTTC. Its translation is CASGKGLPEVEQFF.

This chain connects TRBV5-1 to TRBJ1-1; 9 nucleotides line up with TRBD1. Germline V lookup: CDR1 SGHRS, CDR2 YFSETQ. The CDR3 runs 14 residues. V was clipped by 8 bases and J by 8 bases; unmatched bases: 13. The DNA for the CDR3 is TGCGCCAGTTCCCCACAAACAGGGGGCAAGGAAGCTTTCTTT. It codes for CASSPQTGGKEAFF.

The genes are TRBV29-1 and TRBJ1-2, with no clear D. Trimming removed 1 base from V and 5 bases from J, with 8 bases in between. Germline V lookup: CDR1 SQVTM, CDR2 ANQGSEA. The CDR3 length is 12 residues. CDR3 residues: CSVEVSRYGYTF. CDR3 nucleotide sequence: TGCAGCGTTGAAGTTAGCCGGTATGGCTACACCTTC.

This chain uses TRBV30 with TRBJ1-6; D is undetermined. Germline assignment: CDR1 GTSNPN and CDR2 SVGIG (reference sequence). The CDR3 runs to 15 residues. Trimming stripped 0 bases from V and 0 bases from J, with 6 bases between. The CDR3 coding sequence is TGTGCCTGGAGTGTACTTGTCTCCTATAATTCACCCCTCCACTTT. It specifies CAWSVLVSYNSPLHF.

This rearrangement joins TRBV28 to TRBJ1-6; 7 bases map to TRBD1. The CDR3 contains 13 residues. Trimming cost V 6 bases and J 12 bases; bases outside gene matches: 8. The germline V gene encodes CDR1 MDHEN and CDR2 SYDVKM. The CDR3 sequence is CASRGQVFIPLHF. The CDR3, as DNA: TGTGCCAGCAGAGGACAGGTTTTTATACCCCTCCACTTT.

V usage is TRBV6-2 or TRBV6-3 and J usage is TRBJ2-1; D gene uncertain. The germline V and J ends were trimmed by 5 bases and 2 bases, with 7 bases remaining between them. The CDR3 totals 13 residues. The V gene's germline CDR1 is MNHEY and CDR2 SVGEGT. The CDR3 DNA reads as TGTGCCAGCAGTCGCGCGCCCTACAATGAGCAGTTCTTC. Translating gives CASSRAPYNEQFF.

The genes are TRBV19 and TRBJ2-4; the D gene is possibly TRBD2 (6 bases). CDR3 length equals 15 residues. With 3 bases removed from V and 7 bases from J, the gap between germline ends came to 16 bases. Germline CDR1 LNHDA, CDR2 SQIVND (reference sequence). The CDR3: CASSMEGGDLNIQYF. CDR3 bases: TGTGCCAGTAGTATGGAGGGTGGGGACCTGAACATTCAGTACTTC.

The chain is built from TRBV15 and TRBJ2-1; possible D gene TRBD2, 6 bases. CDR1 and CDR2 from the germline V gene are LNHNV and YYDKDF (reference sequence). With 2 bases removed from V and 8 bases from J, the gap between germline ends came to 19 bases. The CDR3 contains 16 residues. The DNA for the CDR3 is TGTGCCACCAGCAGAAAGACCTCCGGGAGAACGGATGAGCAGTTCTTC. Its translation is CATSRKTSGRTDEQFF.

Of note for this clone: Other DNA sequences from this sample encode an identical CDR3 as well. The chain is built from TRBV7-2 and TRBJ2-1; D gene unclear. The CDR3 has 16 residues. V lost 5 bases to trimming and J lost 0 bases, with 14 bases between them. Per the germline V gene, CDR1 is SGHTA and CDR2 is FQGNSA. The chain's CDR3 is CASSPLAVPSYNEQFF. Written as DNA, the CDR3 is TGTGCCAGCAGCCCCTTGGCAGTGCCCTCCTACAATGAGCAGTTCTTC. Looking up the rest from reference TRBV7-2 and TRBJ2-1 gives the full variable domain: GAGVSQSPSNKVTEKGKDVELRCDPISGHTALYWYRQSLGQGLEFLIYFQGNSAPDKSGLPSDRFSAERTGGSVSTLTIQRTQQEDSAVYLCASSPLAVPSYNEQFFGPGTRLTVL.

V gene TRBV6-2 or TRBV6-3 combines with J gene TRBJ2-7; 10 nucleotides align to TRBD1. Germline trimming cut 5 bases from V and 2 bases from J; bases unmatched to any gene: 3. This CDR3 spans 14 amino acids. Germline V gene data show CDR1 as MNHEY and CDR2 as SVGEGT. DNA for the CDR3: TGTGCCAGCAGTCGGGACAGGGGAACCTACGAGCAGTACTTC. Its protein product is CASSRDRGTYEQYF.

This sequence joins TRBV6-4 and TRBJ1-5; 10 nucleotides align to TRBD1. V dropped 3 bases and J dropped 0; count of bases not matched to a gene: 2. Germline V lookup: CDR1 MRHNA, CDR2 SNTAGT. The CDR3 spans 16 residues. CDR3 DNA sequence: TGTGCCAGCAGTGAGGGGACAGGGGTTAGCAATCAGCCCCAGCATTTT. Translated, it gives CASSEGTGVSNQPQHF.

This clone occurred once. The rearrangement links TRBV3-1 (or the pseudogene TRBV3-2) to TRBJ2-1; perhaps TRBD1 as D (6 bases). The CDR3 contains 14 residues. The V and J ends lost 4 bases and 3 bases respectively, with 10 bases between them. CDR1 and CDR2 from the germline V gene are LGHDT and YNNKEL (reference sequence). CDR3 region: CASSLRGIYNEQFF. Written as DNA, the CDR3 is TGTGCCAGCAGCCTAAGGGGGATCTACAATGAGCAGTTCTTC.

The CDR3 spells CASRGQGDQPQHF. The DNA of the CDR3 is TGTGCCAGCCGAGGGCAGGGGGATCAGCCCCAGCATTTT. This chain uses TRBV12-3 or TRBV12-4 with TRBJ1-5; 7 bases align to TRBD1. V shed 8 bases, J shed 5 bases, and the junction held 6 bases outside the gene matches. The CDR3 has 13 residues.

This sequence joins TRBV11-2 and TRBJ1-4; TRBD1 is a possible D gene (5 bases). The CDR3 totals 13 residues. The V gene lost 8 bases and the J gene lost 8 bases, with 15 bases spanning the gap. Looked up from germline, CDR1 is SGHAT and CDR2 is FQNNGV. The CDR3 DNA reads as TGTGCCAGCGGGGGACTCCCAGGGGAAAAACTGTTTTTT. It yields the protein CASGGLPGEKLFF.

The CDR3 protein is CASRRTGGADTQYF. Written as DNA, the CDR3 is TGTGCCAGTAGGAGGACAGGGGGCGCGGATACGCAGTATTTT. The gene calls are TRBV19 and TRBJ2-3; 11 positions match TRBD1. Trimming removed 6 bases from V and 6 bases from J; junction bases left unmatched: 5. This CDR3 is built from 14 residues. Germline lookup yields CDR1 LNHDA and CDR2 SQIVND (reference sequence). Full variable domain (outside the CDR3, taken from reference TRBV19 and TRBJ2-3): DGGITQSPKYLFRKEGQNVTLSCEQNLNHDAMYWYRQDPGQGLRLIYYSQIVNDFQKGDIAEGYSVSREKKESFPLTVTSAQKNPTAFYLCASRRTGGADTQYFGPGTRLTVL.